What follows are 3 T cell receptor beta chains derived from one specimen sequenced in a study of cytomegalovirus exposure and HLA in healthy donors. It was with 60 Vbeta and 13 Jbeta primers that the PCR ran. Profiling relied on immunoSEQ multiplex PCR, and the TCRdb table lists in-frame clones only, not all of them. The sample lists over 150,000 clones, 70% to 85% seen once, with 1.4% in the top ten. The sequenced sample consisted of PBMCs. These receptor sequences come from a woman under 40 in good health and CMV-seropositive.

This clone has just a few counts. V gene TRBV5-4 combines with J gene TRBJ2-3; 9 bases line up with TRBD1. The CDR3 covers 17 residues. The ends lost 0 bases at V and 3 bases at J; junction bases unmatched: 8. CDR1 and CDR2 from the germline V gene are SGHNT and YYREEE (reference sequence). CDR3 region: CASSLAWTGAGTDTQYF. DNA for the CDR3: TGTGCCAGCAGCTTGGCTTGGACAGGGGCTGGTACAGATACGCAGTATTTT.

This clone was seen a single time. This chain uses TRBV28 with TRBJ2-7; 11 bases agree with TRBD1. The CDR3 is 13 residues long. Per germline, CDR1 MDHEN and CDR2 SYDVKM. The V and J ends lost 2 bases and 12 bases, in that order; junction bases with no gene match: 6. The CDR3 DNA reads TGTGCCAGCAGTTTAGGGGACAGGGGGATTTGGTACTTC. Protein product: CASSLGDRGIWYF.

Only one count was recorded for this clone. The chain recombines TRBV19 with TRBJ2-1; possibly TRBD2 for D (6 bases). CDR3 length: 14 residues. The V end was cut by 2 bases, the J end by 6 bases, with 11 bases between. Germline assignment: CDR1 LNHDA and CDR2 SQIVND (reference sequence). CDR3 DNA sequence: TGTGCCAGTAGTATACGGGGGAGCGGCAATGAGCAGTTCTTC. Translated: CASSIRGSGNEQFF.